Listed below are T cell receptor beta chains from one sample, sequenced in a study of metastatic and nonmetastatic thyroid tumors. TCRdb ran MiXCR on the PCR reads. The sample has tens of thousands of clones; roughly 24% are singletons. Sequencing used blood. The receptors stem from a male donor with papillary thyroid cancer or a benign thyroid nodule (not recorded which). Some clones in this sample may be carry-over from other donors' samples. Both conserved end residues are part of each CDR3. The D gene is left open where the match is weak. Only part of the rows carry a size: once, few, many, or a class if the clone is expanded.

j_call: TRBJ1-1
v_call: TRBV5-1
d_call: .
clone_size: many
cdr3_aa: CASSLGVMNTEAFF
cdr3_nt: TGCGCCAGCAGCTTGGGTGTAATGAACACTGAAGCTTTCTTT

j_call: TRBJ2-2
v_call: TRBV6-2/TRBV6-3
d_call: .
clone_size: .
cdr3_aa: CSSSYWAPGEDTGELFF
cdr3_nt: TGTTCCAGCAGTTACTGGGCACCGGGAGAGGACACCGGGGAGCTGTTTTTT

j_call: TRBJ2-7
v_call: TRBV7-2
d_call: .
clone_size: medium-sized
cdr3_aa: CASSLNPYEQYF
cdr3_nt: TGTGCCAGCAGCCTGAACCCCTACGAGCAGTACTTC

j_call: TRBJ1-5
v_call: TRBV7-9
d_call: TRBD1
clone_size: many
cdr3_aa: CASSLETGDEDWHQPQHF
cdr3_nt: TGTGCCAGCAGCTTAGAGACAGGGGATGAAGACTGGCATCAGCCCCAGCATTTT

j_call: TRBJ2-7
v_call: TRBV7-9
d_call: .
clone_size: .
cdr3_aa: CASRDRSYEQYF
cdr3_nt: TGTGCGAGCAGGGACCGATCCTACGAGCAGTACTTC

j_call: TRBJ2-3
v_call: TRBV6-1
d_call: TRBD2
clone_size: .
cdr3_aa: CASGRGGQDTQYF
cdr3_nt: TGTGCCAGCGGCCGGGGGGGCCAAGATACGCAGTATTTT

j_call: TRBJ1-6
v_call: TRBV5-1
d_call: .
clone_size: .
cdr3_aa: CASSLGVYNSPLHF
cdr3_nt: TGCGCCAGCAGCTTGGGGGTCTATAATTCACCCCTCCACTTT

j_call: TRBJ2-7
v_call: TRBV6-2/TRBV6-3
d_call: TRBD2
clone_size: .
cdr3_aa: CASLWLAGVGEQYF
cdr3_nt: TGTGCCAGCCTTTGGTTAGCGGGAGTAGGGGAGCAGTACTTC

j_call: TRBJ2-4
v_call: TRBV7-6
d_call: .
clone_size: .
cdr3_aa: CASSFGRPSLNIQYF
cdr3_nt: TGTGCCAGCAGCTTCGGTCGACCCTCGCTAAACATTCAGTACTTC

j_call: TRBJ1-3
v_call: TRBV5-4
d_call: .
clone_size: many
cdr3_aa: CASSLNHRGNTIYF
cdr3_nt: TGTGCCAGCAGCTTAAACCACAGGGGAAACACCATATATTTT

j_call: TRBJ1-6
v_call: TRBV2
d_call: .
clone_size: many
cdr3_aa: CASKQRAGLDSPLHF
cdr3_nt: TGTGCCAGCAAGCAGCGGGCAGGGTTAGATTCACCCCTCCACTTT

j_call: TRBJ2-1
v_call: TRBV6-2/TRBV6-3
d_call: .
clone_size: few
cdr3_aa: CASILDRGHNEQFF
cdr3_nt: .

j_call: TRBJ2-1
v_call: TRBV14
d_call: TRBD2
clone_size: many
cdr3_aa: CASSQQLAEPEQFF
cdr3_nt: TGTGCCAGCAGCCAACAACTAGCGGAACCGGAGCAGTTCTTC

j_call: TRBJ2-3
v_call: TRBV11-1
d_call: .
clone_size: many
cdr3_aa: CASSLVGGVRGDTQYF
cdr3_nt: TGTGCCAGCAGCTTAGTGGGGGGAGTAAGGGGAGATACGCAGTATTTT

j_call: TRBJ2-3
v_call: TRBV24-1
d_call: TRBD2
clone_size: many
cdr3_aa: CATSVGTKFSGKLDTQYF
cdr3_nt: TGTGCCACCAGTGTCGGGACAAAATTTAGCGGGAAGCTTGATACGCAGTATTTT

j_call: TRBJ2-7
v_call: TRBV3-1
d_call: .
clone_size: .
cdr3_aa: CASSSQGRRAGAPYKQYF
cdr3_nt: TGTGCCAGCAGCTCTCAGGGCCGGAGGGCAGGAGCCCCCTACAAGCAGTACTTC

j_call: TRBJ2-7
v_call: TRBV28
d_call: .
clone_size: medium-sized
cdr3_aa: CASSLAAYEQYF
cdr3_nt: TGTGCCAGCAGTTTAGCGGCCTACGAGCAGTACTTC

j_call: TRBJ2-5
v_call: TRBV20-1
d_call: TRBD1
clone_size: many
cdr3_aa: CSARGQGDLSTETQYF
cdr3_nt: TGCAGTGCTAGGGGACAGGGGGACCTCAGCACGGAGACCCAGTACTTC